These T cell receptor beta chains were read from a single sample in a study of T cells in localized non-small cell lung cancer. The protocol was immunoSEQ multiplex PCR, while the TCRdb copy is restricted to in-frame clones and leaves out a portion. The sample includes tens of thousands of clones, around 83% seen only once; the top ten take approximately 20%. The sample here was peripheral blood, taken before any cancer treatment. These receptors came from a female donor older than 55 with stage II squamous cell lung carcinoma. The CDR3 runs from the conserved cysteine through the conserved F or W. The D gene is left open where the match is weak. Size tells how often a clone was seen (once, few, many) or the class of an expanded clone, and some rows leave it out.

d_call j_call v_call cdr3_length clone_size cdr3_aa cdr3_nt
TRBD2 TRBJ2-3 TRBV4-1 16 NA CASSQEVKGGADTQYF TGCGCCAGCAGCCAAGAGGTAAAGGGAGGGGCAGATACGCAGTATTTT
NA TRBJ1-3 TRBV2 15 NA CASSVGTLSGNTIYF TGTGCCAGCAGTGTCGGGACACTCTCTGGAAACACCATATATTTT
TRBD1 TRBJ2-1 TRBV14 16 NA CASSPDREHGYNEQFF TGTGCCAGCAGCCCAGACAGGGAGCATGGCTACAATGAGCAGTTCTTC
NA TRBJ2-7 TRBV4-3 17 NA CASSQTPAGTVSYEQYF TGCGCCAGCAGCCAAACCCCCGCCGGGACCGTCTCCTACGAGCAGTACTTC
TRBD1 TRBJ1-1 TRBV6-1 15 NA CASSGRQGLITEAFF TGTGCCAGCAGTGGAAGACAGGGATTGATCACTGAAGCTTTCTTT
NA TRBJ1-2 TRBV10-3 17 once CAISDPSTSGGADGYTF TGTGCCATCAGTGACCCTTCTACCTCTGGGGGGGCGGATGGCTACACCTTC
NA TRBJ2-1 TRBV5-1 13 NA CASSLEIYNEQFF TGCGCCAGCAGCTTGGAAATCTACAATGAGCAGTTCTTC
NA TRBJ2-3 TRBV6-1 13 NA CASSFNTPDTQYF TGTGCCAGTTCATTTAATACTCCAGATACGCAGTATTTT
NA TRBJ2-2 TRBV29-1 13 NA CSVEGLSAGELFF TGCAGCGTTGAAGGGCTTAGTGCCGGGGAGCTGTTTTTT
TRBD1 TRBJ1-6 TRBV27 14 NA CASTPDRGRSPLHF TGTGCCAGCACCCCAGACAGGGGTCGTTCACCCCTCCACTTT
TRBD1 TRBJ1-5 TRBV15 15 NA CATSRRQGANQPQHF TGTGCCACCAGCAGGCGACAGGGGGCAAATCAGCCCCAGCATTTT
TRBD2 TRBJ2-3 TRBV9 17 NA CASSVVTSGGATDTQYF TGTGCCAGCAGCGTAGTAACTAGCGGGGGGGCCACAGATACGCAGTATTTT
TRBD1 TRBJ1-3 TRBV9 18 NA CASSIYVDRGRPGNTIYF TGTGCCAGCAGCATCTACGTCGACAGGGGGCGCCCAGGAAACACCATATATTTT
NA TRBJ2-1 TRBV9 14 NA CASSPYGGNNEQFF TGTGCCAGCAGCCCTTACGGGGGTAACAATGAGCAGTTCTTC
NA TRBJ1-6 TRBV6-5 15 NA CASSYSGRDNSPLHF TGTGCCAGCAGTTACTCGGGACGGGATAATTCACCCCTCCACTTT
NA TRBJ1-2 TRBV2 14 NA CASSDRRTSHGYTF TGTGCCAGCAGTGATAGGCGGACGAGCCATGGCTACACCTTC
NA TRBJ2-5 TRBV7-9 13 NA CASSPGQGETQYF TGTGCCAGCAGCCCGGGGCAGGGAGAGACCCAGTACTTC
NA TRBJ2-2 TRBV29-1 12 NA CSVRLHTGELFF TGCAGCGTTAGACTTCACACCGGGGAGCTGTTTTTT
NA TRBJ1-2 TRBV15 14 few CATSPAVGRGGYTF TGTGCCACCAGCCCCGCGGTGGGGAGGGGTGGCTACACCTTC
TRBD2 TRBJ2-3 TRBV15 16 NA CATSSSGGRSTDTQYF TGTGCCACCAGCAGTAGCGGGGGGCGTAGCACAGATACGCAGTATTTT
NA TRBJ1-1 TRBV9 13 once CASSQGMNTEAFF TGTGCCAGCAGCCAGGGGATGAACACTGAAGCTTTCTTT
NA TRBJ1-4 TRBV10-3 15 NA CAISGGTTTNEKLFF TGTGCCATCAGTGGGGGGACCACAACTAATGAAAAACTGTTTTTT
NA TRBJ1-3 TRBV7-6 12 NA CASSLRGNTIYF TGTGCCAGCAGCTTACGAGGAAACACCATATATTTT
TRBD1 TRBJ2-3 TRBV9 20 NA CASSPTRTGGDLRRTDTQYF TGTGCCAGCAGCCCCACCCGGACAGGGGGCGATTTAAGGAGAACAGATACGCAGTATTTT
NA TRBJ2-3 TRBV18 15 NA CASSPLGGNADTQYF TGTGCCAGCTCACCCCTTGGGGGCAACGCAGATACGCAGTATTTT
NA TRBJ2-1 TRBV19 17 NA CASSIHTWRILYNEQFF TGTGCCAGTAGTATTCACACCTGGCGTATTTTGTACAATGAGCAGTTCTTC
NA TRBJ2-5 TRBV29-1 13 NA CSVPFGHHETQYF TGCAGCGTCCCCTTCGGGCACCACGAGACCCAGTACTTC
NA TRBJ2-7 TRBV11-1 14 NA CASSLGKYRYEQYF TGTGCCAGCAGCTTAGGCAAGTACCGCTACGAGCAGTACTTC
NA TRBJ2-3 TRBV9 14 NA CASSGGLLADTQYF TGTGCCAGCAGCGGGGGACTCCTCGCGGATACGCAGTATTTT
NA TRBJ1-1 TRBV9 14 NA CASSVSARATEAFF TGTGCCAGCAGCGTAAGCGCCAGGGCCACTGAAGCTTTCTTT
NA TRBJ1-6 TRBV11-1 13 NA CASGQSYNSPLHF TGTGCCAGCGGGCAGTCCTATAATTCACCCCTCCACTTT
NA TRBJ2-7 TRBV5-8 16 NA CASSLAGMGPTLRQYF TGTGCCAGCAGCTTGGCGGGTATGGGCCCCACTTTACGGCAGTACTTC
NA TRBJ2-2 TRBV14 15 NA CASSHRTAQIGELFF TGTGCCAGCAGCCACCGGACAGCCCAAATCGGGGAGCTGTTTTTT
TRBD2 TRBJ2-2 TRBV5-1 17 NA CASSLGLAGGNTGELFF TGCGCCAGCAGCTTGGGCCTAGCGGGGGGAAACACCGGGGAGCTGTTTTTT
NA TRBJ1-2 TRBV19 15 once CASTPPGRVDYGYTF TGTGCCAGTACCCCGCCGGGTAGGGTGGATTATGGCTACACCTTC
TRBD1 TRBJ1-2 TRBV5-1 15 NA CASSLGGTGENGYTF TGCGCCAGCAGCCTAGGCGGGACAGGGGAAAATGGCTACACCTTC
NA TRBJ1-2 TRBV5-6 13 NA CASSLHPNYGYTF TGTGCCAGCAGCTTGCACCCTAACTATGGCTACACCTTC
TRBD1 TRBJ1-4 TRBV30 16 NA CAWSPGAGQTNEKLFF TGTGCCTGGAGCCCCGGGGCGGGACAGACTAATGAAAAACTGTTTTTT
NA TRBJ1-1 TRBV5-1 15 NA CASSLDGQLNTEAFF TGCGCCAGCAGCTTGGATGGACAGCTGAACACTGAAGCTTTCTTT
NA TRBJ1-6 TRBV30 15 NA CAWIGTNSLGSPLHF TGTGCCTGGATAGGGACAAATAGTCTAGGATCACCCCTCCACTTT
NA TRBJ1-6 TRBV6-1 14 NA CASSGDTSYSPLHF TGTGCCAGCAGTGGGGACACTTCATATTCACCCCTCCACTTT
NA TRBJ1-6 TRBV18 14 NA CASSRDVQNSPLHF TGTGCCAGCTCACGGGACGTCCAGAATTCACCCCTCCACTTT
TRBD1 TRBJ1-4 TRBV2 15 NA CASSPQGRANEKLFF TGTGCCAGCAGTCCACAGGGGAGGGCTAATGAAAAACTGTTTTTT
TRBD1 TRBJ2-2 TRBV2 15 once CASRGTGANTGELFF TGTGCCAGCAGGGGGACAGGCGCGAACACCGGGGAGCTGTTTTTT
TRBD1 TRBJ1-2 TRBV18 15 NA CASSSRQQGDYGYTF TGTGCCAGCTCATCGCGGCAACAGGGGGACTATGGCTACACCTTC
NA TRBJ1-1 TRBV6-6 14 NA CASSYEASYTEAFF TGTGCCAGCAGTTACGAGGCCAGCTACACTGAAGCTTTCTTT
NA TRBJ1-5 TRBV23-1 16 NA CASSQSCVYSNQPQHF TGCGCCAGCAGTCAATCCTGCGTCTATAGCAATCAGCCCCAGCATTTT
NA TRBJ1-2 TRBV7-3 14 NA CASSLKGSLGGYTF TGTGCCAGCAGCTTAAAGGGCAGTCTGGGAGGCTACACCTTC
NA TRBJ1-5 TRBV18 14 once CASSPGGLNQPQHF TGTGCCAGCTCACCAGGGGGCCTCAATCAGCCCCAGCATTTT
NA TRBJ1-1 TRBV19 14 NA CASSIGGSNTEAFF TGTGCCAGTAGTATAGGGGGCAGTAACACTGAAGCTTTCTTT